This T cell receptor (beta chain) was documented in a study of T cells expressing NK-cell markers. For the study at large: Among the eight sequenced donors, seven tested HCMV-seropositive and one tested seronegative. Study-wide results and limits: Nothing established the HCMV specificity of expanded NKG2C+ T cell clones. These clonotypes also led the CD3+CD56-NKG2C+ fraction in a handful of donors.

The CDR3 totals 14 residues. For this clonotype: Its matching antigen is unknown.

Reanalyzing the 5' RACE reads, TCRdb keeps one entry per CDR3 protein, without DNA. Its table records around 550,000 distinct CDR3 sequences. Sequenced: blood T cells: a sorted CD56 or NKG2C T cell subset, CD4+ or CD8+ T cells, or bulk PBMC T cells (not recorded which). The chain combines TRBV12-3 or TRBV12-4 with TRBJ1-2; TCRdb picks TRBD1, but there is no DNA to check that call. The origin of this receptor is a man aged 18 to 29 in good health. The CDR3 is CASSPTGSSYGYTF.